A single T cell receptor beta chain is shown here with its context. Its specificity is unknown. These data come from a study of shared clonotypes between healthy human individuals. Study results and caveats: Donor clonotype sharing was expected to depend on sequencing depth.

Libraries were prepared by immunoSEQ multiplex PCR; TCRdb keeps only in-frame clonotypes and omits some of them. This sample has around 500,000 clones, with 76% found just once. The CDR3 loop spans 14 amino acids. Trimming took 0 bases from V and 3 from J, leaving 7 bases between them. Germline V lookup: CDR1 SGDLS, CDR2 YYNGEE. This chain joins TRBV9 and TRBJ2-1, with D hard to call. Sequencing was done on a sample of PBMCs. This TCR derives from a woman between 40 and 55 years old in good health. Some clones in this sample may be carry-over from other donors' samples. CDR3 sequence reads: CASSVGSNYNEQFF. As DNA, the CDR3 is TGTGCCAGCAGCGTAGGCTCCAACTACAATGAGCAGTTCTTC.